One and the same sample provided the 14 T cell receptor beta chains below, sequenced in a study of response to subunit inactivated influenza vaccine. TCRdb re-called the RT-PCR reads with MiXCR, one entry per CDR3 protein. The data hold 200,000 to 300,000 distinct CDR3 sequences, with 9% to 15% observed a single time. The sequencing used non-naive T cells sorted from PBMCs, collected approximately 15 days before vaccination. Source of these receptors: a man aged 50-60 years who received an inactivated influenza vaccine.

This chain uses TRBV7-6 with TRBJ2-7, with 11 bases matching TRBD1. The germline gives CDR1 SGHVS, CDR2 FNYEAQ. There are 15 residues in the CDR3. The V and J ends lost 5 bases and 1 base, in that order; junction bases with no gene match: 4. CDR3: CASSHGQGASYEQYF. The CDR3 DNA is TGTGCCAGCAGCCACGGACAGGGGGCTTCCTACGAGCAGTACTTC. Variable domain in full (rest from reference TRBV7-6 and TRBJ2-7): GAGVSQSPRYKVTKRGQDVALRCDPISGHVSLYWYRQALGQGPEFLTYFNYEAQQDKSGLPNDRFSAERPEGSISTLTIQRTEQRDSAMYRCASSHGQGASYEQYFGPGTRLTVT.

CDR3 residues: CSVFLFNEQFF. CDR3 nucleotides: TGCAGCGTTTTTCTCTTCAATGAGCAGTTCTTC. The chain employs TRBV29-1 and TRBJ2-1; D unresolved. CDR3 size: 11 residues. The germline gives CDR1 SQVTM, CDR2 ANQGSEA. Trimming removed 5 bases at V and 6 bases at J, with 8 bases between.

In DNA form, the CDR3 reads TGTGCCAGCAGTCGTCTTTTAAGAGGCACAGATACGCAGTATTTT. It yields the protein CASSRLLRGTDTQYF. This chain links TRBV12-3 or TRBV12-4 with TRBJ2-3; D gene uncertain. V lost 5 bases and J lost 1, with 13 bases in between. There are 15 residues in the CDR3.

This rearrangement joins TRBV9 to TRBJ2-3; TRBD1 matches 7 bases. This CDR3 has 17 residues. The ends lost 3 bases at V and 3 bases at J; junction bases unmatched: 13. Per the germline V gene, CDR1 is SGDLS and CDR2 is YYNGEE. CDR3 nucleotide sequence: TGTGCCAGCAGCGCAGGGGGTTCGGGCGGCCCAACAGATACGCAGTATTTT. Protein sequence: CASSAGGSGGPTDTQYF.

The chain combines TRBV6-1 with TRBJ1-4, with 9 bases fitting TRBD1. The ends lost 6 bases at V and 3 bases at J; junction bases unmatched: 5. Germline V CDR1 and CDR2: MNHNS, SASEGT. CDR3 length: 15 residues. As DNA, the CDR3 is TGTGCCAGCAGGGACAGGGGCAGGTCTAATGAAAAACTGTTTTTT. The encoded protein is CASRDRGRSNEKLFF.

The V gene is TRBV9, the J gene TRBJ1-1; perhaps TRBD1 as D (6 bases). V lost 3 bases to trimming and J lost 10 bases, with 19 bases between them. The CDR3 contains 14 residues. CDR1 is SGDLS, CDR2 YYNGEE, per germline. CDR3 loop: CASSEAGDGVAAFF. The DNA for the CDR3 is TGTGCCAGCAGCGAGGCAGGGGATGGGGTGGCAGCTTTCTTT.

The sample holds many counts of this clonotype. This chain connects TRBV7-2 to TRBJ2-1; TRBD2 matches at 7 bases. The CDR3 totals 16 residues. CDR1 is SGHTA, CDR2 FQGNSA, per germline. V dropped 0 bases and J dropped 1; count of bases not matched to a gene: 3. The DNA of the CDR3 is TGTGCCAGCAGCTTAGCGCTCGGGGGGTCCTACAATGAGCAGTTCTTC. It translates to CASSLALGGSYNEQFF.

This clonotype was recorded many times. The chain couples TRBV5-1 to TRBJ2-7, with 7 positions matching TRBD1. This CDR3 has 14 residues. In germline, CDR1 is SGHRS, CDR2 YFSETQ. The V segment lost 0 bases and the J segment 1 base; nucleotides outside the gene matches: 1. The CDR3 nucleotides are TGCGCCAGCAGCTTGGGGGACAGTTCCTACGAGCAGTACTTC. Amino acid sequence: CASSLGDSSYEQYF.

This clonotype was counted a few times. The CDR3 protein is CASSLAVTEYGYTF. The CDR3 coding sequence is TGCGCCAGCAGCTTGGCTGTGACAGAATATGGCTACACCTTC. The rearrangement links TRBV5-1 to TRBJ1-2; tentatively, D is TRBD1 (5 bases). Trimming removed 0 bases from V and 5 bases from J, with 11 bases in between. CDR1 is SGHRS, CDR2 YFSETQ, per germline. This CDR3 region has 14 residues.

This clonotype was recorded at least ten times. The chain joins TRBV14 to TRBJ1-1; D remains unclear. The CDR3 is 14 amino acids. V was clipped by 0 bases and J by 11 bases, with 16 bases between them. CDR1 SGHDN and CDR2 FVKESK come from the germline V gene. The CDR3 sequence: CASSQDKRRVRAFF. CDR3 DNA: TGTGCCAGCAGCCAAGATAAACGCCGGGTTCGGGCTTTCTTT.

This clonotype was recorded a few times. The J gene is TRBJ1-1, the V gene TRBV5-1; 8 nucleotides line up with TRBD1. The CDR3 loop spans 15 amino acids. The V gene's germline CDR1 is SGHRS and CDR2 YFSETQ. The V gene end was trimmed by 3 bases and the J gene end by 5 bases; junction bases not matched to a gene: 9. CDR3: CASSWGSGTGTEAFF. The CDR3 nucleotides read TGCGCCAGCAGCTGGGGTTCCGGGACAGGAACTGAAGCTTTCTTT.

Only a few counts were recorded for this clonotype. The chain employs TRBV5-1 and TRBJ1-2; no definite D call. The CDR3 is 14 amino acids. Germline V lookup: CDR1 SGHRS, CDR2 YFSETQ. Trimming removed 4 bases from V and 7 bases from J, with 17 bases in between. The CDR3 is CASSPRREAGGYTF. The DNA for the CDR3 is TGCGCCAGCAGCCCACGGAGGGAGGCCGGTGGCTACACCTTC. The variable domain in full, completed from reference TRBV5-1 and TRBJ1-2, reads KAGVTQTPRYLIKTRGQQVTLSCSPISGHRSVSWYQQTPGQGLQFLFEYFSETQRNKGNFPGRFSGRQFSNSRSEMNVSTLELGDSALYLCASSPRREAGGYTFGSGTRLTVV.

This clonotype was observed at least ten times. The chain has TRBV6-5 and TRBJ1-1; D possibly corresponds to TRBD1 (6 bases). The V end lost 6 bases, the J end lost 0 bases, and 14 bases lay between the germline ends. CDR3 length: 15 residues. The V gene's germline CDR1 is MNHEY and CDR2 SVGAGI. CDR3 sequence reads: CASRMVGGLNTEAFF. CDR3 DNA: TGTGCCAGCAGGATGGTAGGGGGTTTGAACACTGAAGCTTTCTTT.

In this sample, this clonotype turned up many times. CDR3 protein: CASRKSGLVGRYQETQYF. Written as DNA, the CDR3 is TGTGCCAGCAGAAAGTCCGGACTCGTGGGGAGGTACCAAGAGACCCAGTACTTC. The rearrangement joins TRBV6-2 or TRBV6-3 to TRBJ2-5, with D perhaps TRBD2 (6 bases). CDR3 length: 18 amino acids. Germline assignment: CDR1 MNHEY and CDR2 SVGEGT. Trimming shortened V by 6 bases and J by 0 bases, and 23 bases separated the two germline ends.